This T cell receptor beta chain was obtained from a study of tissue T cells after allogeneic stem cell transplantation. The data were produced by immunoSEQ multiplex PCR, yet TCRdb's version contains in-frame clones alone and is incomplete. Found here are 450 or so clones, roughly half of them singletons; the top ten hold over 30%. Germline values: CDR1 SGHSN, CDR2 HYEKVE. The CDR3 totals 13 residues. V was shortened by 7 bases and J by 3 bases, with 14 bases between the two germline ends. Stated time point: mouse harvest day 14 after allogeneic transplant. Mouse grafts combined 10^7 T-cell-depleted bone marrow cells with 10^6 splenic CD5+ T cells. This mouse GVHD model was MHC-mismatched B6 to BALB/c, profiled day 7 or 14. Regarding the study as a whole: Tissue-detected TCR repertoire was only partly captured by blood and spleen T cells.

This clone was seen a single time. Antigen unknown. Germline and genes here are mouse. The CDR3 end is not reached by the read, which stops 1 residue before it; the germline J gene fills it in. What was sequenced was liver tissue. The chain links TRBV12-1 to TRBJ1-1, with D maybe TRBD1 (6 bases). The sequence was obtained from a female BALB/c mouse given C57BL/6 T cells with graft-versus-host disease after an allogeneic hematopoietic cell transplant. The covered CDR3 bases are TGTGCCAGTTCCAGGGGTCGGGACACAGAAGTCTTC. Its translation is CASSRGRDTEVF. The whole CDR3 protein is CASSRGRDTEVFF.